What follows are 11 T cell receptor beta chains derived from one specimen sequenced in a study of immune characterization of retroperitoneal liposarcoma (dated by TCRdb to the late 2010s). Libraries were constructed by PCR. The data were produced on a NextSeq 500. Through fastp at Q25 and MiXCR, TCRdb rebuilt clones from the public reads, retaining in-frame beta chains. Records with the same CDR3 protein are collapsed into one entry carrying the most frequent genes and DNA. The sample includes about 18,000 distinct CDR3 sequences, with approximately 37% observed a single time. The ten largest clones add up to approximately 7% of the sample. Source material: blood. These receptors were taken from a male donor with retroperitoneal liposarcoma.

Many counts were recorded for this clonotype. This chain uses TRBV7-2 with TRBJ1-5; D might be TRBD1 (5 bases). The V end lost 9 bases, the J end lost 4 bases, and 16 bases lay between the germline ends. This CDR3 is 14 amino acids long. Germline V CDR1 and CDR2: SGHTA, FQGNSA. CDR3 region: CASSRAGRNQPQHF. The CDR3 DNA reads TGTGCCAGTTCGAGGGCAGGGCGTAATCAGCCCCAGCATTTT.

This clonotype is classed as medium-sized. This chain connects TRBV11-3 to TRBJ2-1; D is ambiguous. The CDR3 has 17 amino acids. Trimming left V 0 bases short and J 10 bases short, with 22 bases between. Per germline, CDR1 SGHNT and CDR2 YENEEA. In DNA, the CDR3 is TGTGCCAGCAGCTTAGATCTTGTGGCCGACCCGCAGGACGAGCAGTTCTTC. Its translation: CASSLDLVADPQDEQFF.

The chain couples TRBV7-2 to TRBJ2-5; D not resolved. Per the germline V gene, CDR1 is SGHTA and CDR2 is FQGNSA. The CDR3 consists of 17 residues. V gave up 0 bases and J gave up 2 bases, with 16 bases separating them. The CDR3 protein is CASSLAPETAKQETQYF. CDR3 nucleotide sequence: TGTGCCAGCAGCTTAGCCCCCGAAACAGCGAAGCAAGAGACCCAGTACTTC.

V is TRBV7-2 and J is TRBJ2-5; TRBD2 is a possible D gene (5 bases). Germline assignment: CDR1 SGHTA and CDR2 FQGNSA. The CDR3 is 16 amino acids. V gave up 5 bases and J gave up 11 bases, with 27 bases separating them. The CDR3 sequence: CASSPRLQRRYNEQYF. CDR3 coding DNA: TGTGCCAGCAGCCCCCGTTTGCAGCGGAGATACAATGAGCAGTACTTC.

A remark on this clonotype: A junction boundary mismatches the germline segment, possibly from a read error. The chain recombines TRBV6-1 with TRBJ2-4; D not resolved. CDR3 length: 9 amino acids. Germline CDR1 is MNHNS and CDR2 is SASEGT. In nucleotides, the CDR3 is TGTGCCAGCAGTGAAGGTTGGGGATTC. Protein product: CASSEGWGF.

This clonotype was found many times. V is TRBV7-2 and J is TRBJ2-1; 14 nucleotides line up with TRBD2. The DNA end is more similar to TRBJ2-7, so the J call may be wrong. This CDR3 region has 16 residues. The germline V gene has CDR1 SGHTA and CDR2 FQGNSA. CDR3 loop: CASSSGTSGRLNEQYF. CDR3 sequence (DNA): TGTGCCAGCAGCTCTGGGACTAGCGGGAGACTCAATGAGCAGTACTTC.

This clonotype appeared many times. This chain joins TRBV7-3 and TRBJ2-5, with 12 bases aligning to TRBD1. Looked up from germline, CDR1 is SGHTA and CDR2 is FQGTGA. The CDR3 covers 17 residues. The J segment lost 1 base and the V segment lost 3 bases, leaving 6 bases of the junction unmatched. The CDR3: CASSLGTGGASQETQYF. As DNA, the CDR3 is TGTGCCAGCAGCTTGGGGACAGGGGGCGCGTCCCAAGAGACCCAGTACTTC.

The J gene is TRBJ1-5, the V gene TRBV6-8, with TRBD1 identical over 8 bases. Germline loops: CDR1 MNHGY, CDR2 SAAAGT. CDR3 length: 13 amino acids. V lost 5 bases to trimming and J lost 7 bases; unmatched junction nucleotides: 4. CDR3 nucleotide sequence: TGTGCCAGCAGTCTGGCAGGGGGCCAGCCCCAGCATTTT. Its translation: CASSLAGGQPQHF.

V is TRBV12-2 and J is TRBJ2-7; the table assigns TRBD2, which was not confirmed against the DNA. The J call is uncertain, as TRBJ2-1 better fits the DNA end. TRBV12-2 is a listed pseudogene. CDR3 size: 16 residues. The CDR3 region has the DNA TGTGCCAGCGGGAGAACTAGCGGGCAATCCTACAATGAGCAGTTCTTC. Protein: CASGRTSGQSYNEQFF.

This clonotype has a handful of counts. The DNA for the CDR3 is TGTGCCAGCAGTACCCTACCCGGGGGAGTCTCCTACGAGCAGTACTTC. It codes for CASSTLPGGVSYEQYF. The chain has TRBV6-1 and TRBJ2-5, with D perhaps TRBD2 (6 bases). The J call is doubtful: the DNA matches TRBJ2-7 better. This CDR3 contains 16 residues. The germline V gene has CDR1 MNHNS and CDR2 SASEGT.

The chain employs TRBV7-3 and TRBJ2-3; unclear D gene. This CDR3 has 12 residues. Germline CDR1 reads SGHTA; CDR2 reads FQGTGA. V gave up 8 bases and J gave up 1 base, with 7 bases separating them. CDR3 in amino acids: CASARRTDTQYF. The CDR3 DNA follows: TGTGCCAGCGCTCGGCGCACAGATACGCAGTATTTT.